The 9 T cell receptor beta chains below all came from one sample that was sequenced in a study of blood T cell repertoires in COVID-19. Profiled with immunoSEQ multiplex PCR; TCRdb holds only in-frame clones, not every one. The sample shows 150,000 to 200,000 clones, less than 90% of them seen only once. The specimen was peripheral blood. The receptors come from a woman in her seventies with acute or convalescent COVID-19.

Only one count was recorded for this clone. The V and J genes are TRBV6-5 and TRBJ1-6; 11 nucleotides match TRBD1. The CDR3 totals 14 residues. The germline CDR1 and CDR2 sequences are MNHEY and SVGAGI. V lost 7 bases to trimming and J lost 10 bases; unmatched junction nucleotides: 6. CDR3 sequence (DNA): TGTGCCAGCACCCCGGACAGGGGGCGGTCACCCCTCCACTTT. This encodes CASTPDRGRSPLHF.

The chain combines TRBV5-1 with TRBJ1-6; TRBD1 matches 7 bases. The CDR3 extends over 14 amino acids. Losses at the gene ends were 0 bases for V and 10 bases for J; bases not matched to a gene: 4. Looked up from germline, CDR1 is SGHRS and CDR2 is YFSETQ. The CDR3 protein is CASSLDRGNSPLHF. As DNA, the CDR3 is TGCGCCAGCAGCTTGGACAGGGGCAACTCACCCCTCCACTTT.

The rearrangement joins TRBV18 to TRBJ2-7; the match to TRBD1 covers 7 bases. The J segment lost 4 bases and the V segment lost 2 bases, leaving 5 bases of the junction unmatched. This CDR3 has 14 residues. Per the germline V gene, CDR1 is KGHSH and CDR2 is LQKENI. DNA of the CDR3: TGTGCCAGCTCACCATCGGGACAGCGTTACGAGCAGTACTTC. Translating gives CASSPSGQRYEQYF.

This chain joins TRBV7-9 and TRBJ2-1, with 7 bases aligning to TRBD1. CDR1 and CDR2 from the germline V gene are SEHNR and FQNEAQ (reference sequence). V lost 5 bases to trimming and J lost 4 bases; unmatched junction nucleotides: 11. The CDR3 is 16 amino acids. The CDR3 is CASSQLGGLGYNEQFF. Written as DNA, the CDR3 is TGTGCCAGCAGCCAGTTAGGGGGCTTAGGGTACAATGAGCAGTTCTTC.

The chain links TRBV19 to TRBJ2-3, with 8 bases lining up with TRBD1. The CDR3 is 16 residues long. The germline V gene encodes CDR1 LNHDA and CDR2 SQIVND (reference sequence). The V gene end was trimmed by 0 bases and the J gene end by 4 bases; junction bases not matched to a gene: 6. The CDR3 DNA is TGTGCCAGTAGTATAGACCCAGGGGGCCTAGCAGATACGCAGTATTTT. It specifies CASSIDPGGLADTQYF.

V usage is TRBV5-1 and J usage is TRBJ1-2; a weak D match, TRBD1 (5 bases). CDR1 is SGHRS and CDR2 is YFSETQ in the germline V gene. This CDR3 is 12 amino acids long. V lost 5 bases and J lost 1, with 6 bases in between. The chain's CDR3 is CASRGVNYGYTF. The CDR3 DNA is TGCGCCAGCAGAGGGGTTAACTATGGCTACACCTTC.

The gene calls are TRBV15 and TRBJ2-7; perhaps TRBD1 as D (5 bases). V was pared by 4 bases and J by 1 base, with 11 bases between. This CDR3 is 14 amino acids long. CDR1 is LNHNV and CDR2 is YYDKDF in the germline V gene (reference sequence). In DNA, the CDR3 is TGTGCCACCAGCACCTCAGGGTCTTCCTACGAGCAGTACTTC. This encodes CATSTSGSSYEQYF.

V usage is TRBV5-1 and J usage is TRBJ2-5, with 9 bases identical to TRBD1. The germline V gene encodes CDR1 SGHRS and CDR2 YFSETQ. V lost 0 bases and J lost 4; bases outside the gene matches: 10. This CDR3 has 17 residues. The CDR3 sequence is CASSLGTGQGSRETQYF. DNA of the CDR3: TGCGCCAGCAGCTTGGGAACGGGACAGGGAAGTCGAGAGACCCAGTACTTC.

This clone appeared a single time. CDR3 amino acids: CASSLSGGLSEAFF. In DNA form, the CDR3 reads TGTGCCAGCAGCCTCAGCGGGGGACTCTCTGAAGCTTTCTTT. The V and J genes are TRBV28 and TRBJ1-1; weak D call: TRBD1 (5 bases). This CDR3 is 14 amino acids long. Germline V lookup: CDR1 MDHEN, CDR2 SYDVKM. The V and J ends lost 6 bases and 6 bases respectively, with 17 bases between them.